The 23 T cell receptor beta chains listed next were all sequenced from one sample in a study of response to subunit inactivated influenza vaccine. TCRdb re-analysed the RT-PCR reads in MiXCR, keeping a single row per CDR3 protein. The sample has 400,000 to 550,000 distinct CDR3 sequences; 25% are singletons. Sequences were derived from CD4+ T cells sorted from PBMCs, sampled approximately 5 days after vaccination. The source is a man in his forties or fifties who received an inactivated influenza vaccine.

Only a few counts were recorded for this clonotype. The chain is built from TRBV4-3 and TRBJ2-7; D is tentatively TRBD1 or TRBD2 (5 bases each). Trimming left V 1 base short and J 5 bases short, with 9 bases between. Germline V gene sequence: CDR1 LGHNA, CDR2 YSLEER. There are 13 residues in the CDR3. The CDR3 protein is CASSQVGTHEQYF. CDR3 coding DNA: TGCGCCAGCAGCCAAGTAGGGACCCACGAGCAGTACTTC.

CDR3 loop: CASSLTDRAYEQYF. CDR3 nucleotide sequence: TGTGCCAGCAGTTTAACGGACAGGGCCTACGAGCAGTACTTC. V is TRBV12-3 or TRBV12-4 and J is TRBJ2-7; TRBD1 aligns across 8 bases. This CDR3 contains 14 residues. V dropped 2 bases and J dropped 2; count of bases not matched to a gene: 2.

The rearrangement links TRBV24-1 to TRBJ2-3; 13 nucleotides align to TRBD2. CDR1 KGHDR and CDR2 SFDVKD come from the germline V gene. The ends lost 3 bases at V and 0 bases at J; junction bases unmatched: 8. The CDR3 runs 19 residues. The DNA of the CDR3 is TGTGCCACCAGTGATCCGGGACTAGCGGGAACCTCTAGCACAGATACGCAGTATTTT. Its protein is CATSDPGLAGTSSTDTQYF.

The chain recombines TRBV7-8 with TRBJ2-7; 9 nucleotides line up with TRBD2. The V and J ends lost 1 base and 1 base, in that order; junction bases with no gene match: 2. Germline CDR1 and CDR2: SGHVS and FQNEAQ. The CDR3 loop spans 15 amino acids. The CDR3 reads CASSLELAGSYEQYF. The CDR3 DNA follows: TGTGCCAGCAGCTTAGAGCTAGCGGGATCCTACGAGCAGTACTTC.

The V and J genes are TRBV7-9 and TRBJ2-5; 12 nucleotides line up with TRBD2. The CDR3 is 16 amino acids. Unmatched junction bases numbered 5, after V lost 2 bases and J lost 4 bases. Per the germline V gene, CDR1 is SEHNR and CDR2 is FQNEAQ (reference sequence). The CDR3 region is CASSLWLAGGLETQYF. The CDR3 DNA sequence: TGTGCCAGCAGCTTATGGCTAGCGGGAGGGTTAGAGACCCAGTACTTC.

In this sample, this clonotype turned up once. This chain connects TRBV7-2 to TRBJ1-5; D might be TRBD1 (5 bases). The CDR3 extends over 14 amino acids. V was clipped by 8 bases and J by 2 bases, with 13 bases between them. Germline loops: CDR1 SGHTA, CDR2 FQGNSA. CDR3 coding DNA: TGTGCCAGCCTAGAGGGGTTGGGCAATCAGCCCCAGCATTTT. Amino acid sequence: CASLEGLGNQPQHF.

V gene TRBV4-3 combines with J gene TRBJ2-7, with TRBD2 matching 9 bases. In germline, CDR1 is LGHNA, CDR2 YSLEER. After removal of 4 bases from V and 1 base from J, the junction contained 8 bases not matched to a gene. This CDR3 spans 16 amino acids. The CDR3 is CASSPSRTSVSYEQYF. Here the CDR3 DNA reads TGCGCCAGCAGCCCGAGTCGGACTAGCGTATCCTACGAGCAGTACTTC.

This clonotype was counted between two and nine times. The rearrangement joins TRBV6-5 to TRBJ2-7; D is unclear. CDR3 length: 11 residues. Germline V CDR1 and CDR2: MNHEY, SVGAGI. Trimming cost V 6 bases and J 3 bases, with 6 bases left between them. The DNA for the CDR3 is TGTGCCAGCAGGCTTAACTACGAGCAGTACTTC. This gives the protein CASRLNYEQYF.

This chain joins TRBV4-3 and TRBJ2-3; 10 positions agree with TRBD2. The CDR3 is 15 residues long. With V trimmed by 5 bases and J by 4 bases, 6 bases remained unmatched. Germline CDR1 is LGHNA and CDR2 is YSLEER. In DNA, the CDR3 is TGCGCCAGCAGCTCAGCGGGAGGGCCGCCAGATACGCAGTATTTT. Amino acids: CASSSAGGPPDTQYF.

This clonotype was picked up a small number of times. The chain combines TRBV20-1 with TRBJ1-5, with no clear D. The CDR3 spans 13 residues. V lost 1 base and J 6 bases, leaving 10 bases between the germline ends. Germline lookup yields CDR1 DFQATT and CDR2 SNEGSKA (reference sequence). The CDR3 region has the DNA TGCAGTGCTAGAGTCCCCGGGATTCAGCCCCAGCATTTT. Its protein product is CSARVPGIQPQHF.

This clonotype occurred a few times. This chain uses TRBV6-6 with TRBJ1-1; D gene ambiguous. CDR1 is MNHNY and CDR2 is SVGAGI in the germline V gene (reference sequence). This CDR3 region has 12 residues. The V end was cut by 1 base, the J end by 11 bases, with 11 bases between. CDR3 coding DNA: TGTGCCAGCAGTTACTGGCAGATATCGGCTTTCTTT. Its protein product is CASSYWQISAFF.

This clonotype appeared many times. The chain uses TRBV12-3 or TRBV12-4 and TRBJ1-3, with a tentative D call TRBD1 (5 bases). CDR3 length: 15 residues. Trimming took 3 bases from V and 2 from J, leaving 11 bases between them. This CDR3 is CASSLGGLTGNTIYF. Written as DNA, the CDR3 is TGTGCCAGCAGTTTGGGGGGACTTACTGGAAACACCATATATTTT.

This clonotype turned up a few times. The chain combines TRBV7-2 with TRBJ1-5; 7 bases align to TRBD1. CDR3 length: 15 amino acids. Germline values: CDR1 SGHTA, CDR2 FQGNSA. The V and J ends lost 5 bases and 5 bases, in that order; junction bases with no gene match: 9. CDR3 in amino acids: CASSVQGEGDQPQHF. CDR3 in DNA: TGTGCCAGCAGCGTCCAGGGGGAGGGCGATCAGCCCCAGCATTTT.

The CDR3 DNA sequence: TGTGCCAGCAGCTTAGATAGGCAGGGGGCTGTGGACGAGCAGTACTTC. Protein: CASSLDRQGAVDEQYF. The rearrangement uses TRBV11-2 and TRBJ2-7; 8 bases align to TRBD1. Germline trimming cut 0 bases from V and 5 bases from J; bases unmatched to any gene: 9. This CDR3 comprises 16 residues. Per germline, CDR1 SGHAT and CDR2 FQNNGV.

V and J are TRBV12-3 or TRBV12-4 and TRBJ1-5; D is unclear. The CDR3 extends over 14 amino acids. V shed 2 bases and J shed 3 bases, with 8 bases lying between them. This CDR3 reads CASSLSLHNQPQHF. The CDR3 nucleotides read TGTGCCAGCAGTTTAAGTCTGCACAATCAGCCCCAGCATTTT.

This clonotype was observed a few times. This chain links TRBV5-1 with TRBJ1-2; no reliable D call. V shed 6 bases and J shed 4 bases, with 16 bases lying between them. Germline assignment: CDR1 SGHRS and CDR2 YFSETQ. This CDR3 is built from 14 residues. As DNA, the CDR3 is TGCGCCAGCACACGCGACTCTCGGGGCTATGGCTACACCTTC. Protein: CASTRDSRGYGYTF. The full variable domain, rest sourced from reference TRBV5-1 and TRBJ1-2, is KAGVTQTPRYLIKTRGQQVTLSCSPISGHRSVSWYQQTPGQGLQFLFEYFSETQRNKGNFPGRFSGRQFSNSRSEMNVSTLELGDSALYLCASTRDSRGYGYTFGSGTRLTVV.

The chain couples TRBV6-2 or TRBV6-3 to TRBJ2-3; D is uncertain. The germline V gene has CDR1 MNHEY and CDR2 SVGEGT. Trimming took 6 bases from V and 4 from J, leaving 11 bases between them. The CDR3 extends over 13 amino acids. CDR3 nucleotides: TGTGCCAGCAGCTCCAGAGTACCAGATACGCAGTATTTT. Translation gives CASSSRVPDTQYF.

V usage is TRBV4-2 and J usage is TRBJ2-1, with 11 nucleotides matching TRBD2. V shed 0 bases, J shed 3 bases, and the junction held 1 base outside the gene matches. CDR1 and CDR2 (germline): LGHNA, YNFKEQ. The CDR3 length is 16 residues. Here the CDR3 reads CASSQELAGVYNEQFF. CDR3 nucleotide sequence: TGTGCCAGCAGCCAAGAACTAGCGGGAGTCTACAATGAGCAGTTCTTC.

This clonotype turned up a few times. The chain recombines TRBV5-1 with TRBJ2-2; D ambiguous. The CDR3 loop spans 15 amino acids. V dropped 0 bases and J dropped 1 base, with 7 bases sitting between them. The germline gives CDR1 SGHRS, CDR2 YFSETQ. CDR3 nucleotides: TGCGCCAGCAGCTTGGATGGGGAGAACACCGGGGAGCTGTTTTTT. Its translation is CASSLDGENTGELFF.

The rearrangement links TRBV14 to TRBJ2-7; 7 bases align to TRBD1. V lost 1 base to trimming and J lost 3 bases; unmatched junction nucleotides: 3. The V gene's germline CDR1 is SGHDN and CDR2 FVKESK. The CDR3 runs to 14 residues. In DNA, the CDR3 is TGTGCCAGCAGCCAAGGAGGGGACAGCTACGAGCAGTACTTC. Its translation: CASSQGGDSYEQYF. Combining the CDR3 with reference TRBV14 and TRBJ2-7 gives the whole variable domain EAGVTQFPSHSVIEKGQTVTLRCDPISGHDNLYWYRRVMGKEIKFLLHFVKESKQDESGMPNNRFLAERTGGTYSTLKVQPAELEDSGVYFCASSQGGDSYEQYFGPGTRLTVT.

The chain is built from TRBV20-1 and TRBJ2-1; 14 bases agree with TRBD2. Losses at the gene ends were 6 bases for V and 0 bases for J; bases not matched to a gene: 4. The CDR3 runs 16 residues. Per the germline V gene, CDR1 is DFQATT and CDR2 is SNEGSKA (reference sequence). The CDR3 here is CSATGLAGGSYNEQFF. CDR3 coding DNA: TGCAGTGCAACAGGACTAGCGGGAGGCTCCTACAATGAGCAGTTCTTC.

The CDR3 region has the DNA TGTGCCAGCAGCCCCGAAGGGAGGTTCTTAGAGACCCAGTACTTC. Translation gives CASSPEGRFLETQYF. This chain uses TRBV9 with TRBJ2-5, with D possibly TRBD2 on 6 matching bases. CDR3 length: 15 amino acids. Germline V lookup: CDR1 SGDLS, CDR2 YYNGEE. V gave up 4 bases and J gave up 4 bases, with 17 bases separating them.

The CDR3 spells CASSQDASPRGETQYF. The DNA of the CDR3 is TGCGCCAGCAGCCAAGACGCCAGCCCCAGGGGAGAGACCCAGTACTTC. This chain connects TRBV4-3 to TRBJ2-5, with a tentative D call TRBD1 (6 bases). CDR3 size: 16 residues. Germline lookup yields CDR1 LGHNA and CDR2 YSLEER. Between the trimmed V and J ends, which lost 0 bases and 4 bases, there was a span of 15 bases.